The rows below give T cell receptor beta chains drawn from one sample of a study of T cell changes during pregnancy in multiple sclerosis. Clones were read by immunoSEQ multiplex PCR, and TCRdb kept only the in-frame ones, dropping some. The data hold 70,000 to 95,000 clones, with almost 95% observed a single time. The specimen was peripheral blood, collected in the third trimester of pregnancy. Source of these receptors: a female donor with multiple sclerosis, enrolled in a pregnancy study. Both conserved end residues are part of each CDR3. Each record gives: CDR3 protein, CDR3 DNA, V gene, D gene, clone size, J gene. A D gene is named only where the DNA matches it firmly. Some rows mark clone size as missing; the rest say once, few, many or name a class of expanded clone.

CDR3aa: CASSSSAEETQYF
CDR3nt: TGTGCCAGCAGCTCTAGCGCTGAAGAGACCCAGTACTTC
v_gene: TRBV11-2
d_gene: -
abundance: -
j_gene: TRBJ2-5

CDR3aa: CASSLRVDYEQYF
CDR3nt: TGTGCCAGCAGTTTACGGGTAGACTACGAGCAGTACTTC
v_gene: TRBV27
d_gene: -
abundance: -
j_gene: TRBJ2-7

CDR3aa: CASSLPRDSSHTF
CDR3nt: TGTGCCAGCAGTTTGCCACGGGACAGCTCTCACACCTTC
v_gene: TRBV28
d_gene: TRBD1
abundance: -
j_gene: TRBJ1-2

CDR3aa: CASSSDRGVDTIYF
CDR3nt: TGTGCCAGCAGCTCGGACAGGGGTGTAGACACCATATATTTT
v_gene: TRBV5-6
d_gene: TRBD1
abundance: -
j_gene: TRBJ1-3

CDR3aa: CASSRGGQSNQPQHF
CDR3nt: TGCGCCAGCAGCCGGGGCGGACAGAGCAATCAGCCCCAGCATTTT
v_gene: TRBV5-1
d_gene: -
abundance: -
j_gene: TRBJ1-5

CDR3aa: CASSLFISLAANEQFF
CDR3nt: TGTGCCAGCAGCTTATTTATTAGTCTAGCGGCCAATGAGCAGTTCTTC
v_gene: TRBV7-2
d_gene: TRBD2
abundance: once
j_gene: TRBJ2-1

CDR3aa: CASSLAGGPYNEQFF
CDR3nt: TGTGCCAGCAGTTTAGCGGGAGGGCCGTACAATGAGCAGTTCTTC
v_gene: TRBV27
d_gene: TRBD2
abundance: -
j_gene: TRBJ2-1

CDR3aa: CASSLGRTGNNEQFF
CDR3nt: TGCGCCAGCAGCTTGGGCAGGACAGGGAACAATGAGCAGTTCTTC
v_gene: TRBV5-1
d_gene: TRBD1
abundance: -
j_gene: TRBJ2-1

CDR3aa: CASSPTRGTQYF
CDR3nt: TGTGCCAGCAGCCCAACACGGGGGACCCAGTACTTC
v_gene: TRBV7-9
d_gene: -
abundance: -
j_gene: TRBJ2-5

CDR3aa: CAISRVWNTEAFF
CDR3nt: TGTGCCATCTCGAGGGTGTGGAACACTGAAGCTTTCTTT
v_gene: TRBV6-1
d_gene: -
abundance: -
j_gene: TRBJ1-1

CDR3aa: CASERRGYNEQFF
CDR3nt: TGTGCCAGCGAGCGACGAGGTTACAATGAGCAGTTCTTC
v_gene: TRBV6-5
d_gene: -
abundance: once
j_gene: TRBJ2-1

CDR3aa: CSVPSRDSYTF
CDR3nt: TGCAGCGTCCCCTCCAGGGATAGCTACACCTTC
v_gene: TRBV29-1
d_gene: -
abundance: -
j_gene: TRBJ1-2

CDR3aa: CASSRSLAGGRETQYF
CDR3nt: TGTGCCAGCAGCCGGTCACTAGCGGGAGGAAGAGAGACCCAGTACTTC
v_gene: TRBV7-9
d_gene: TRBD2
abundance: -
j_gene: TRBJ2-5

CDR3aa: CASSKLAGGGETQYF
CDR3nt: TGTGCCAGCAGCAAGTTAGCGGGAGGGGGAGAGACCCAGTACTTC
v_gene: TRBV7-9
d_gene: TRBD2
abundance: -
j_gene: TRBJ2-5

CDR3aa: CASSLDGTGYGADTQYF
CDR3nt: TGTGCCAGCAGCTTGGACGGGACAGGGTATGGCGCAGATACGCAGTATTTT
v_gene: TRBV5-8
d_gene: TRBD1
abundance: -
j_gene: TRBJ2-3

CDR3aa: CASSTLAGGTYEQYF
CDR3nt: TGTGCCAGCAGCACACTAGCGGGAGGAACATACGAGCAGTACTTC
v_gene: TRBV7-8
d_gene: TRBD2
abundance: -
j_gene: TRBJ2-7

CDR3aa: CASSRGSGDYGYTF
CDR3nt: TGTGCCAGCTCTAGGGGCTCCGGTGACTATGGCTACACCTTC
v_gene: TRBV18
d_gene: -
abundance: -
j_gene: TRBJ1-2

CDR3aa: CASKNRGGRAGRAYEQYF
CDR3nt: TGTGCCAGCAAAAATAGGGGCGGGAGGGCCGGGAGAGCCTACGAGCAGTACTTC
v_gene: TRBV28
d_gene: TRBD2
abundance: -
j_gene: TRBJ2-7

CDR3aa: CASTGWDLTRGNEQFF
CDR3nt: TGTGCCAGCACCGGTTGGGACTTGACTAGGGGCAATGAGCAGTTCTTC
v_gene: TRBV28
d_gene: -
abundance: -
j_gene: TRBJ2-1

CDR3aa: CASSDPQATDTQYF
CDR3nt: TGTGCCAGCAGTGACCCGCAGGCTACAGATACGCAGTATTTT
v_gene: TRBV2
d_gene: -
abundance: -
j_gene: TRBJ2-3

CDR3aa: CASSSGGRLAYHYEQYF
CDR3nt: TGTGCCAGCAGCTCGGGGGGCAGACTAGCGTATCACTACGAGCAGTACTTC
v_gene: TRBV7-8
d_gene: TRBD2
abundance: -
j_gene: TRBJ2-7

CDR3aa: CASSPHTGGLEDTGELFF
CDR3nt: TGTGCCAGCAGTCCTCACACAGGGGGGCTCGAGGACACCGGGGAGCTGTTTTTT
v_gene: TRBV28
d_gene: TRBD1
abundance: -
j_gene: TRBJ2-2

CDR3aa: CASSSSGVGGNTIYF
CDR3nt: TGTGCCAGCAGCTCCTCGGGGGTGGGGGGAAACACCATATATTTT
v_gene: TRBV6-5
d_gene: -
abundance: -
j_gene: TRBJ1-3

CDR3aa: CASSGGRAGSTDTQYF
CDR3nt: TGTGCCTCCAGTGGAGGGAGGGCCGGGAGCACAGATACGCAGTATTTT
v_gene: TRBV2
d_gene: TRBD2
abundance: -
j_gene: TRBJ2-3

CDR3aa: CASSYAQGLEAFF
CDR3nt: TGTGCCAGCAGTTACGCACAGGGTCTTGAAGCTTTCTTT
v_gene: TRBV6-5
d_gene: -
abundance: -
j_gene: TRBJ1-1

CDR3aa: CASSLLVAGERETQYF
CDR3nt: TGTGCCAGCAGCTTATTGGTAGCGGGAGAACGAGAGACCCAGTACTTC
v_gene: TRBV7-9
d_gene: TRBD2
abundance: -
j_gene: TRBJ2-5

CDR3aa: CASSLLPGQVEAFF
CDR3nt: TGTGCCAGCAGCCTACTTCCTGGACAGGTTGAAGCTTTCTTT
v_gene: TRBV4-2
d_gene: TRBD1
abundance: once
j_gene: TRBJ1-1

CDR3aa: CASTLSSGTGYEQFF
CDR3nt: TGCGCCAGCACCTTAAGCTCCGGGACAGGGTATGAGCAGTTCTTC
v_gene: TRBV4-3
d_gene: TRBD1
abundance: -
j_gene: TRBJ2-1

CDR3aa: CASSLAAGQNEQYF
CDR3nt: TGTGCCAGCAGCTTGGCAGCGGGACAAAACGAGCAGTACTTC
v_gene: TRBV5-4
d_gene: -
abundance: few
j_gene: TRBJ2-7

CDR3aa: CASSPYPILTGMGTEAFF
CDR3nt: TGTGCCAGCAGTCCCTACCCAATATTGACAGGGATGGGCACTGAAGCTTTCTTT
v_gene: TRBV28
d_gene: TRBD1
abundance: -
j_gene: TRBJ1-1

CDR3aa: CASKEGLAGVEQFF
CDR3nt: TGTGCCAGCAAAGAGGGACTAGCGGGAGTTGAGCAGTTCTTC
v_gene: TRBV6-5
d_gene: TRBD2
abundance: -
j_gene: TRBJ2-1

CDR3aa: CAISELFKSTDTQYF
CDR3nt: TGTGCCATCAGTGAGCTATTTAAGAGCACAGATACGCAGTATTTT
v_gene: TRBV10-3
d_gene: -
abundance: -
j_gene: TRBJ2-3

CDR3aa: CASSRDRGDEKLFF
CDR3nt: TGTGCCAGCAGCCGGGACAGAGGTGATGAAAAACTGTTTTTT
v_gene: TRBV5-4
d_gene: TRBD1
abundance: once
j_gene: TRBJ1-4

CDR3aa: CASSLGTVSGNTIYF
CDR3nt: TGTGCCAGCAGCTTGGGGACTGTCTCTGGAAACACCATATATTTT
v_gene: TRBV5-6
d_gene: -
abundance: -
j_gene: TRBJ1-3

CDR3aa: CASSSRTGDEQYF
CDR3nt: TGTGCCAGCAGTTCTAGGACAGGGGACGAGCAGTACTTC
v_gene: TRBV27
d_gene: TRBD1
abundance: -
j_gene: TRBJ2-7

CDR3aa: CASSLQGLQSYEQYF
CDR3nt: TGTGCCAGCAGCTTACAGGGCCTTCAGTCCTACGAGCAGTACTTC
v_gene: TRBV7-2
d_gene: -
abundance: -
j_gene: TRBJ2-7

CDR3aa: CATSRDLKLGQPQHF
CDR3nt: TGTGCCACCAGCAGAGATCTGAAGCTAGGTCAGCCCCAGCATTTT
v_gene: TRBV15
d_gene: -
abundance: -
j_gene: TRBJ1-5

CDR3aa: CASSVAGTDQNTEAFF
CDR3nt: TGTGCCAGCAGCGTAGCGGGGACAGACCAGAACACTGAAGCTTTCTTT
v_gene: TRBV9
d_gene: TRBD1
abundance: -
j_gene: TRBJ1-1

CDR3aa: CASRKQPGVGDTQYF
CDR3nt: TGTGCCAGCAGGAAGCAACCGGGGGTAGGAGATACGCAGTATTTT
v_gene: TRBV6-4
d_gene: -
abundance: once
j_gene: TRBJ2-3

CDR3aa: CASSGTSGRRGEQYF
CDR3nt: TGTGCCAGCAGCGGGACTAGCGGGAGGAGAGGCGAGCAGTACTTC
v_gene: TRBV11-2
d_gene: TRBD2
abundance: -
j_gene: TRBJ2-7

CDR3aa: CASSVGTGFGYTF
CDR3nt: TGTGCCAGCAGTGTCGGGACAGGGTTTGGCTACACCTTC
v_gene: TRBV6-1
d_gene: TRBD1
abundance: -
j_gene: TRBJ1-2

CDR3aa: CASSPAASGRGYEQYF
CDR3nt: TGTGCCAGCAGTCCTGCGGCTAGCGGGAGAGGCTACGAGCAGTACTTC
v_gene: TRBV5-4
d_gene: TRBD2
abundance: -
j_gene: TRBJ2-7

CDR3aa: CASSEGGSNEQFF
CDR3nt: TGTGCCAGTTCGGAGGGAGGTTCCAATGAGCAGTTCTTC
v_gene: TRBV19
d_gene: -
abundance: -
j_gene: TRBJ2-1

CDR3aa: CASSPLEASDEKLFF
CDR3nt: TGCGCCAGCAGCCCTCTGGAGGCCTCGGATGAAAAACTGTTTTTT
v_gene: TRBV4-1
d_gene: -
abundance: -
j_gene: TRBJ1-4

CDR3aa: CASSPGLDRGLSEAFF
CDR3nt: TGTGCCAGCAGTCCAGGGTTGGACAGGGGGCTCTCTGAAGCTTTCTTT
v_gene: TRBV27
d_gene: TRBD1
abundance: -
j_gene: TRBJ1-1